These 30 T cell receptor beta chains share one sample of origin, sequenced in a study of Ad26.COV2.S vaccination and SARS-CoV-2 variants. Sequenced by immunoSEQ multiplex PCR; TCRdb stores in-frame clones only, minus some. The sample consists of about 350,000 clones, roughly 85% of them appearing once. Stated treatment: over 15 received Ad26.COV2.S at low or high dose, single or two shots; roughly five received placebo; per-sample allocation not given. The investigators took samples on day 63 after the first vaccine or placebo injection. The sequencing used peripheral blood, collected in a trial of Ad26.COV2.S vaccine versus placebo. The source is a person aged 18-60 years who received the Ad26.COV2.S COVID-19 vaccine or a placebo.

This clone has more than one count but fewer than ten. The chain links TRBV7-2 to TRBJ2-2; D may be TRBD1 or TRBD2 (5 bases each). The CDR3 runs 18 residues. CDR1 and CDR2 (germline): SGHTA, FQGNSA. V was cut by 5 bases and J by 0 bases, with 19 bases left in between. The CDR3 here is CASSLRDGTLANTGELFF. In nucleotides, the CDR3 is TGTGCCAGCAGCCTCCGGGACGGAACTCTCGCGAACACCGGGGAGCTGTTTTTT.

The sample holds one count of this clone. This chain joins TRBV11-2 and TRBJ2-7; 8 bases line up with TRBD2. Germline assignment: CDR1 SGHAT and CDR2 FQNNGV. The CDR3 contains 13 residues. The ends lost 6 bases at V and 2 bases at J; junction bases unmatched: 3. CDR3 region: CASRAGLAYEQYF. In nucleotides, the CDR3 is TGTGCCAGCAGAGCGGGACTAGCCTACGAGCAGTACTTC.

The CDR3 sequence is CASSDSVRGTGELFF. The CDR3 DNA follows: TGTGCCAGCAGTGACTCAGTCAGAGGCACCGGGGAGCTGTTTTTT. This chain uses TRBV6-4 with TRBJ2-2; D not certain. The CDR3 is 15 residues long. Germline loops: CDR1 MRHNA, CDR2 SNTAGT. The germline V and J ends were trimmed by 0 bases and 4 bases, with 9 bases remaining between them.

The chain combines TRBV30 with TRBJ2-7; a weak D match, TRBD1 (5 bases). V lost 2 bases and J 3 bases, leaving 14 bases between the germline ends. CDR1 is GTSNPN and CDR2 is SVGIG in the germline V gene (reference sequence). This CDR3 contains 14 residues. The CDR3 region has the DNA TGTGCCTGGAGTCAACCGGCGACAGACTACGAGCAGTACTTC. Its protein is CAWSQPATDYEQYF.

The chain carries TRBV5-3 and TRBJ2-2; 13 positions match TRBD2. TRBV5-3 qualifies as an ORF whose function is uncertain. The CDR3 has 21 residues. J gave up 4 bases and V 3 bases, and 18 bases lay outside the gene matches. The CDR3 coding sequence is TGTGCCAGAAGCTGTCCCCTACTAGCGGGGGGGAAACCCTGTCGCACCGGGGAGCTGTTTTTT. Residues: CARSCPLLAGGKPCRTGELFF.

The chain joins TRBV5-6 to TRBJ2-7; unclear D gene. There are 13 residues in the CDR3. CDR1 and CDR2 from the germline V gene are SGHDT and YYEEEE. V dropped 0 bases and J dropped 6 bases, with 10 bases sitting between them. For the CDR3, the DNA is TGTGCCAGCAGCTTGGGCAGGACCCTCGAGCAGTACTTC. Its translation is CASSLGRTLEQYF.

The genes are TRBV11-2 and TRBJ1-6; TRBD1 might be the D (6 bases). Deletions cut 4 bases from V and 7 bases from J, with 17 bases between. CDR1 is SGHAT and CDR2 is FQNNGV in the germline V gene. The CDR3 runs to 16 residues. CDR3 sequence: CASSSTVGGRNSPLHF. The CDR3 nucleotides are TGTGCCAGCAGCTCCACCGTGGGGGGGCGAAATTCACCCCTCCACTTT.

This chain links TRBV11-2 with TRBJ1-1; D is uncertain. The CDR3 runs to 12 residues. Trimming shortened V by 2 bases and J by 5 bases, and 6 bases separated the two germline ends. The germline V gene encodes CDR1 SGHAT and CDR2 FQNNGV. The CDR3 DNA reads as TGTGCCAGCAGCTTAAAAGGAACTGAAGCTTTCTTT. This encodes CASSLKGTEAFF.

V and J are TRBV14 and TRBJ2-7; no clear D. The CDR3 spans 13 residues. Germline V gene sequence: CDR1 SGHDN, CDR2 FVKESK. V was clipped by 5 bases and J by 5 bases, with 13 bases between them. Here the CDR3 reads CASSGVWVHEQYF. CDR3 sequence (DNA): TGTGCCAGCAGCGGGGTCTGGGTGCACGAGCAGTACTTC.

This clone has a single count. This sequence joins TRBV9 and TRBJ1-6; 8 nucleotides line up with TRBD1. Germline loops: CDR1 SGDLS, CDR2 YYNGEE. CDR3 length: 14 amino acids. With V trimmed by 3 bases and J by 6 bases, 2 bases remained unmatched. DNA for the CDR3: TGTGCCAGCAGCGGGACAGGGACTAATTCACCCCTCCACTTT. It yields the protein CASSGTGTNSPLHF.

Concerning this clone: The sample carries other DNA sequences with the same CDR3. V is TRBV19 and J is TRBJ1-5; D call uncertain. Per germline, CDR1 LNHDA and CDR2 SQIVND (reference sequence). The V and J ends lost 3 bases and 2 bases respectively, with 2 bases between them. This CDR3 is built from 12 residues. CDR3 sequence reads: CASSIGNQPQHF. CDR3 in DNA: TGTGCCAGTAGTATTGGCAATCAGCCCCAGCATTTT.

The V and J genes are TRBV6-5 and TRBJ2-1, with 12 bases that match TRBD1. CDR3 length equals 16 residues. Unmatched junction bases numbered 11, after V lost 2 bases and J lost 12 bases. Germline-derived CDR1 and CDR2 are MNHEY and SVGAGI. This CDR3 is CASSYAIRDRGQGQFF. The CDR3 region has the DNA TGTGCCAGCAGTTACGCCATCCGGGACAGGGGGCAGGGGCAGTTCTTC.

V gene TRBV6-5 combines with J gene TRBJ2-5; 9 bases line up with TRBD1. The CDR3 runs to 14 residues. The germline V gene has CDR1 MNHEY and CDR2 SVGAGI. V lost 7 bases and J lost 4; bases outside the gene matches: 7. The CDR3 sequence is CASMRQGVRETQYF. In DNA form, the CDR3 reads TGTGCCAGCATGCGACAGGGGGTACGAGAGACCCAGTACTTC.

This chain links TRBV5-6 with TRBJ1-6; no reliable D call. The V gene's germline CDR1 is SGHDT and CDR2 YYEEEE. V was cut by 1 base and J by 5 bases, with 10 bases left in between. The CDR3 runs to 15 residues. The CDR3 loop reads CASSLIPRNNSPLHF. The CDR3, as DNA: TGTGCCAGCAGCTTGATCCCCAGAAATAATTCACCCCTCCACTTT.

This clone has just one count. This rearrangement joins TRBV5-1 to TRBJ2-7; the match to TRBD1 covers 8 bases. The V and J ends lost 4 bases and 1 base, in that order; junction bases with no gene match: 4. Germline loops: CDR1 SGHRS, CDR2 YFSETQ. This CDR3 spans 14 amino acids. This CDR3 reads CASSTTGASYEQYF. The CDR3 DNA is TGCGCCAGCAGCACGACAGGGGCATCCTACGAGCAGTACTTC. The full variable domain, completed using reference TRBV5-1 and TRBJ2-7, is KAGVTQTPRYLIKTRGQQVTLSCSPISGHRSVSWYQQTPGQGLQFLFEYFSETQRNKGNFPGRFSGRQFSNSRSEMNVSTLELGDSALYLCASSTTGASYEQYFGPGTRLTVT.

Concerning this clone: One end of the junction is discordant with germline, which a read error may explain. The CDR3 spells CASSQERGRSRIF. The CDR3 region has the DNA TGCGCCAGCAGCCAAGAGCGGGGACGGAGTAGGATCTTC. The J gene is TRBJ2-1, the V gene TRBV4-3; possibly TRBD2 for D (6 bases). CDR3 size: 13 residues. Germline values: CDR1 LGHNA, CDR2 YSLEER.

Note on this clone: An end of the junction does not agree with germline; a read error may underlie this. This chain connects TRBV4-1 to TRBJ1-5; tentatively, D is TRBD1 (5 bases). Germline CDR1 is MGHRA and CDR2 is YSYEKL. The CDR3 spans 13 residues. The CDR3 spells CASSQDSLWPQHF. CDR3 bases: TGCGCCAGCAGTCAAGACAGTCTATGGCCCCAGCATTTT.

The chain links TRBV7-2 to TRBJ1-5; 9 nucleotides align to TRBD1. The CDR3 extends over 15 amino acids. CDR1 and CDR2 (germline): SGHTA, FQGNSA. V gave up 5 bases and J gave up 4 bases; unmatched junction bases: 6. CDR3 DNA: TGTGCCAGCAGCCCCGACGGGACAGGGAATCAGCCCCAGCATTTT. This codes for CASSPDGTGNQPQHF.

The chain has TRBV7-9 and TRBJ1-5, with D unresolved. The CDR3 totals 16 residues. The germline CDR1 and CDR2 sequences are SEHNR and FQNEAQ (reference sequence). The ends were cut back, 1 base at V and 0 bases at J, with 10 bases in the middle. This chain's CDR3 is CASSLEREDSNQPQHF. Here the CDR3 DNA reads TGTGCCAGCAGCTTAGAGAGGGAGGATAGCAATCAGCCCCAGCATTTT.

The chain employs TRBV18 and TRBJ1-5, with 7 positions matching TRBD1. The CDR3 contains 15 residues. The V and J ends lost 6 bases and 2 bases, in that order; junction bases with no gene match: 7. The germline V gene encodes CDR1 KGHSH and CDR2 LQKENI. The CDR3 coding sequence is TGTGCCAGCTCCCTTGACAGGGTTGGCAATCAGCCCCAGCATTTT. Residues: CASSLDRVGNQPQHF.

The chain is built from TRBV6-2 or TRBV6-3 and TRBJ1-2, with D tentatively TRBD1 (5 bases). Germline CDR1 MNHEY, CDR2 SVGEGT. V was pared by 5 bases and J by 4 bases, with 8 bases between. The CDR3 length is 12 residues. CDR3 sequence: CASSQGIYGYTF. The CDR3 nucleotides read TGTGCCAGCAGTCAGGGAATCTATGGCTACACCTTC.

This clone was seen a handful of times. The chain couples TRBV7-9 to TRBJ1-5, with unresolved D. The germline gives CDR1 SEHNR, CDR2 FQNEAQ (reference sequence). Trimming shortened V by 1 base and J by 2 bases, and 9 bases separated the two germline ends. The CDR3 totals 15 residues. CDR3: CASSLGDSGNQPQHF. For the CDR3, the DNA is TGTGCCAGCAGCTTAGGGGATTCGGGCAATCAGCCCCAGCATTTT.

The chain combines TRBV9 with TRBJ1-2; TRBD1 agrees at 10 bases. The CDR3 is 15 residues long. The trim removed 4 bases at V and 4 bases at J, leaving 7 bases unmatched. Germline V gene data show CDR1 as SGDLS and CDR2 as YYNGEE. CDR3 region: CASSRGQGNTYGYTF. For the CDR3, the DNA is TGTGCCAGCAGCCGGGGACAGGGGAATACCTATGGCTACACCTTC.

The chain is built from TRBV4-3 and TRBJ1-3, with D hard to call. This CDR3 is built from 16 residues. Germline V CDR1 and CDR2: LGHNA, YSLEER. Trimming stripped 0 bases from V and 0 bases from J, with 9 bases between. CDR3 coding DNA: TGCGCCAGCAGCCAAGAACCGGGAGGCTCTGGAAACACCATATATTTT. Its translation is CASSQEPGGSGNTIYF.

V is TRBV7-2 and J is TRBJ1-1; D is possibly TRBD1 (5 bases). The V gene's germline CDR1 is SGHTA and CDR2 FQGNSA. The ends were cut back, 2 bases at V and 3 bases at J, with 10 bases in the middle. The CDR3 length is 14 residues. The CDR3 nucleotides read TGTGCCAGCAGCTTAAACAGGAGATACACTGAAGCTTTCTTT. Protein sequence: CASSLNRRYTEAFF.

V gene TRBV10-1 combines with J gene TRBJ2-3; TRBD2 matches 10 bases. Germline assignment: CDR1 WNHNN and CDR2 SYGVQD (reference sequence). CDR3 length equals 17 residues. Germline trimming cut 3 bases from V and 4 bases from J; bases unmatched to any gene: 10. The CDR3 nucleotides read TGCGCCAGCAGTGATCTTGGAGCGGGGGGGCCTTCAGATACGCAGTATTTT. Translating it yields CASSDLGAGGPSDTQYF.

The V call is TRBV2, the J call TRBJ1-5; a weak D match, TRBD1 (6 bases). This CDR3 has 15 amino acids. The V end was cut by 6 bases, the J end by 5 bases, with 17 bases between. Germline V lookup: CDR1 SNHLY, CDR2 FYNNEI. In DNA form, the CDR3 reads TGTGCCAGCAGCGTGGGACAACGGAAAGATCAGCCCCAGCATTTT. This encodes CASSVGQRKDQPQHF.

The rearrangement joins TRBV18 to TRBJ1-6, with a tentative D call TRBD1 (6 bases). Germline V gives CDR1 KGHSH, CDR2 LQKENI. The CDR3 consists of 13 residues. Trimming removed 1 base at V and 9 bases at J, with 7 bases between. CDR3 bases: TGTGCCAGCTCACCACAGGACAGTTCACCCCTCCACTTT. It yields the protein CASSPQDSSPLHF. The full variable domain, in which reference TRBV18 and TRBJ1-6 provide the parts outside the CDR3, is NAGVMQNPRHLVRRRGQEARLRCSPMKGHSHVYWYRQLPEEGLKFMVYLQKENIIDESGMPKERFSAEFPKEGPSILRIQQVVRGDSAAYFCASSPQDSSPLHFGNGTRLTVT.

The V and J genes are TRBV27 and TRBJ2-2, with TRBD1 matching over 9 bases. The CDR3 sequence is 15 residues long. Trimming cost V 5 bases and J 2 bases; bases outside gene matches: 3. Germline V CDR1 and CDR2: MNHEY, SMNVEV (reference sequence). This CDR3 reads CASSAGQGNTGELFF. In DNA, the CDR3 is TGTGCCAGCAGTGCGGGACAGGGTAACACCGGGGAGCTGTTTTTT.

This sequence joins TRBV7-9 and TRBJ2-1; D is unclear. The V and J ends lost 7 bases and 3 bases respectively, with 7 bases between them. Germline CDR1 and CDR2: SEHNR and FQNEAQ (reference sequence). The CDR3 runs to 12 residues. The DNA of the CDR3 is TGTGCCAGCACCACTAACTACAATGAGCAGTTCTTC. Translating it yields CASTTNYNEQFF.